This T cell receptor beta chain is drawn from a study of blood T cell repertoires in COVID-19. About the research overall: PBMCs, B-cell-depleted T cells, or T cells were the source of the cDNA or gDNA that made up the material.

As originally analysed: Quantification of nucleated cells was approximated via reference gene primer amplification. Assay: immunoSEQ multiplex PCR; the TCRdb copy retains only in-frame clones and omits some. That table furnishes V, J and clone size, whereas the DNA furnished D and trimming. This table holds more than 450,000 clones, around 87% found once. This clone was detected only a few times. This CDR3 region has 13 residues. V was clipped by 7 bases and J by 2 bases; unmatched bases: 0. Germline values: CDR1 SGHRS, CDR2 YFSETQ. Symptom resolution, clearance, or two negative PCRs marked donors in Cohort 3 as recovered.

The sequence was obtained from a woman under 30 who had recovered from COVID-19. The sample comprised PBMCs or T cells enriched from blood (not recorded which). The gene calls are TRBV5-1 and TRBJ1-3, with 10 bases that match TRBD1. DNA for the CDR3: TGCGCCAGCGGACAGGGGGCTGGAAACACCATATATTTT. This translates into CASGQGAGNTIYF.